At least ten counts were recorded for the clone carrying this TCR beta chain. The target antigen is unknown. TCRdb reprocessed the 5' RACE reads via MiXCR and lists one record per CDR3 protein. The data contain 50,000 to 65,000 distinct CDR3 sequences, roughly 20% of them singletons. Study findings and constraints: The larger cohort examined one V-J beta rearrangement, not whole repertoires.

The CDR3 extends over 13 amino acids. Germline CDR1 SEHNR, CDR2 FQNEAQ (reference sequence). Deletions cut 4 bases from V and 4 bases from J, with 8 bases between. Tregs were sorted as CD4+CD25+CD127-/low cells. The origin of this receptor is a female donor with breast cancer. J is TRBJ2-1 and V is TRBV7-9; D is uncertain. Sample: tumor-infiltrating Tregs sorted from the breast tumor. The chain's CDR3 is CASSSGGYNEQFF. Written as DNA, the CDR3 is TGTGCCAGCAGCTCTGGCGGATACAATGAGCAGTTCTTC.